Below are 11 T cell receptor beta chains sequenced from a single sample in a study of CD8 T cells in Susac syndrome (dated by TCRdb to the late 2010s). The library was obtained by the immunoSEQ multiplex PCR assay. RNA was extracted using the RNeasy kit, and roughly 0.45 to 1 microgram was reverse transcribed with random hexamers. The public sequencing data were trimmed at Q25 with fastp and processed into clonotypes with MiXCR by TCRdb, which kept only in-frame beta chains. Entries are consolidated by CDR3 protein sequence, retaining the most common genes and DNA. This sample has 150,000 to 200,000 distinct CDR3 sequences in its table, and under 97% of those were observed once. The ten top clones hold approximately 0.089% of the sample. Source material: CD4+ T cells from PBMCs. These receptors were obtained from a human donor with Susac syndrome.

The CDR3: CASSHFPRGVDYGYTF. CDR3 nucleotides: TGCGCCAGCAGCCATTTCCCCAGGGGCGTGGATTATGGCTACACCTTC. The chain has TRBV4-1 and TRBJ1-2; D might be TRBD1 (6 bases). CDR1 and CDR2 (germline): MGHRA, YSYEKL. V was cut by 3 bases and J by 5 bases, with 19 bases left in between. This CDR3 has 16 amino acids.

This chain links TRBV4-1 with TRBJ2-1; 10 bases agree with TRBD2. The ends lost 10 bases at V and 10 bases at J; junction bases unmatched: 16. The CDR3 is 15 residues long. Germline loops: CDR1 MGHRA, CDR2 YSYEKL. This CDR3 is CAISRSSGGRREQFF. CDR3 sequence (DNA): TGCGCCATAAGCAGGTCTAGCGGGGGTAGGAGGGAGCAGTTCTTC.

This clonotype was found once. The rearrangement links TRBV10-3 to TRBJ1-2; D is undetermined. V lost 10 bases and J lost 7, with 16 bases in between. The CDR3 loop spans 12 amino acids. CDR1 and CDR2 (germline): ENHRY, SYGVKD. The CDR3 coding sequence is TGTGCCACCTTGTCGGACGTAGGTGGCTACACCTTC. Translation: CATLSDVGGYTF.

The chain couples TRBV7-3 to TRBJ2-7; TRBD1 matches 7 bases. V dropped 5 bases and J dropped 6; count of bases not matched to a gene: 7. The CDR3 loop spans 13 amino acids. CDR1 and CDR2 (germline): SGHTA, FQGTGA. The chain's CDR3 is CASSPRTGVEQYF. CDR3 coding DNA: TGTGCCAGCAGCCCGCGAACAGGGGTCGAGCAGTACTTC.

This clonotype was seen once. The rearrangement uses TRBV30 and TRBJ2-1; TRBD2 agrees at 7 bases. The germline CDR1 and CDR2 sequences are GTSNPN and SVGIG (reference sequence). There are 15 residues in the CDR3. After removal of 0 bases from V and 3 bases from J, the junction contained 5 bases not matched to a gene. In nucleotides, the CDR3 is TGTGCCTGGAGTGTGAAAGCGGGATACTACAATGAGCAGTTCTTC. Amino acid sequence: CAWSVKAGYYNEQFF.

The V and J genes are TRBV29-1 and TRBJ1-1; the D is unclear. The length of the CDR3 is 12 residues. The V gene lost 0 bases and the J gene lost 8 bases, with 10 bases spanning the gap. Germline CDR1 reads SQVTM; CDR2 reads ANQGSEA. CDR3 in DNA: TGCAGCGTTGAAGATCCGGCCAGGGAAGCTTTCTTT. Its translation is CSVEDPAREAFF.

In its sample, this clonotype was seen once. This sequence joins TRBV27 and TRBJ2-7; TRBD1 aligns across 10 bases. CDR3 length: 15 residues. Germline V lookup: CDR1 MNHEY, CDR2 SMNVEV (reference sequence). The V gene end was trimmed by 4 bases and the J gene end by 2 bases; junction bases not matched to a gene: 5. CDR3 loop: CASSWGTGVTYEQYF. The CDR3 coding sequence is TGTGCCAGCAGTTGGGGGACAGGGGTAACCTACGAGCAGTACTTC.

The chain couples TRBV25-1 to TRBJ2-4; D is uncertain. V shed 1 base and J shed 11 bases, with 6 bases lying between them. Germline V gene lookup returns CDR1 MGHDK and CDR2 SYGVNS. This CDR3 has 11 residues. The CDR3: CASSELGVQYF. The CDR3 nucleotides are TGTGCCAGCAGTGAATTAGGTGTTCAGTACTTC.

The rearrangement links TRBV15 to TRBJ2-5; TRBD1 agrees at 7 bases. Germline CDR1 LNHNV, CDR2 YYDKDF (reference sequence). The CDR3 contains 15 residues. The V gene end was trimmed by 3 bases and the J gene end by 2 bases; junction bases not matched to a gene: 6. CDR3 DNA: TGTGCCACCAGCAGGGTCACAGGGGAACAAGAGACCCAGTACTTC. Amino acids: CATSRVTGEQETQYF.

This chain joins TRBV18 and TRBJ2-6; 7 bases are shared with TRBD1. The V gene's germline CDR1 is KGHSH and CDR2 LQKENI. This CDR3 is built from 17 residues. The J segment lost 0 bases and the V segment lost 2 bases, leaving 4 bases of the junction unmatched. CDR3 loop: CASSPGQVHSGANVLTF. For the CDR3, the DNA is TGTGCCAGCTCACCAGGACAGGTTCACTCTGGGGCCAACGTCCTGACTTTC.

This chain links TRBV15 with TRBJ2-6; 11 positions agree with TRBD1. There are 18 residues in the CDR3. The V segment lost 5 bases and the J segment 0 bases; nucleotides outside the gene matches: 6. Germline CDR1 LNHNV, CDR2 YYDKDF (reference sequence). This CDR3 reads CATSGRDRGISGANVLTF. The CDR3 DNA sequence: TGTGCCACCAGCGGCCGGGACAGGGGGATCTCTGGGGCCAACGTCCTGACTTTC. Full variable domain (missing parts from reference TRBV15 and TRBJ2-6): DAMVIQNPRYQVTQFGKPVTLSCSQTLNHNVMYWYQQKSSQAPKLLFHYYDKDFNNEADTPDNFQSRRPNTSFCFLDIRSPGLGDTAMYLCATSGRDRGISGANVLTFGAGSRLTVL.